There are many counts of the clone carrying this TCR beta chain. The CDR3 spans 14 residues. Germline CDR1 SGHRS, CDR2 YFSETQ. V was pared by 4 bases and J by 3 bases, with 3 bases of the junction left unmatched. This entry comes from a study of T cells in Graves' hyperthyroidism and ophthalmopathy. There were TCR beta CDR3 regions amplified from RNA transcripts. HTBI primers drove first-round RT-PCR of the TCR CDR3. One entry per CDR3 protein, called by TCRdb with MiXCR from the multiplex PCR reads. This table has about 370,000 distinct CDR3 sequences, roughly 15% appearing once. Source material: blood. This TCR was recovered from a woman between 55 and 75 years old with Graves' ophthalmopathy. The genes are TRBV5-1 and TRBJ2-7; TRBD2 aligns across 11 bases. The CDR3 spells CASSMGTSGYEQYF. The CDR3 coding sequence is TGCGCCAGCAGCATGGGGACTAGCGGCTACGAGCAGTACTTC.